This TCR beta chain is drawn from a study of cytomegalovirus exposure and HLA in healthy donors. Findings and caveats of the study: It was approximately 150 TCR beta chains that were listed as cytomegalovirus-associated. Across donors, sequencing depth was assumed by presence/absence analyses to be roughly uniform.

Concerning this clone itself: The antigen is undetermined.

60 Vbeta and 13 Jbeta primers were used in PCR. TCRdb's table, derived via immunoSEQ multiplex PCR, lists solely in-frame clones and lacks some. Of over 150,000 clones in the sample, approximately 75% are singletons; the top ten hold about 3%. The CDR3 length is 15 residues. Germline CDR1 SGHTS, CDR2 YDEGEE. The V end was cut by 6 bases, the J end by 2 bases, with 17 bases between. The chain carries TRBV5-8 and TRBJ1-1, with D possibly matching TRBD1 (5 bases). The sequenced sample consisted of PBMCs. This sequence was found in a young man in good health and CMV-seronegative. The CDR3 loop is CASTITRQFNTEAFF. The CDR3 nucleotides read TGTGCCAGCACCATCACACGACAGTTTAACACTGAAGCTTTCTTT.